This T cell receptor beta chain appears in the sequencing data of a study of T cell repertoires in cytomegalovirus infection. Study as a whole: Matching HLA type and CMV infection were both indicated by public TCR beta signatures.

The CDR3 is 14 residues long. Germline-derived CDR1 and CDR2 are SGHTA and FQGNSA. The V and J ends lost 2 bases and 4 bases respectively, with 10 bases between them. Findings and caveats of the study: The study identified carriers of CMV plus the relevant HLA from cumulative public TCR beta family frequency.

TCRdb used MiXCR to reprocess the reads, holding one entry per CDR3 protein. The profile shows about 330,000 distinct CDR3 sequences, roughly 34% of them singletons. At least ten counts were recorded for this clonotype. What it recognizes is unknown. This specimen was cultured PBMCs, taken from culture after CMV antigen stimulation. This TCR was sampled from a human donor in good health (CMV status not recorded). Some clones in this sample may be carry-over from other donors' samples. This chain links TRBV7-2 with TRBJ2-3; D is possibly TRBD2 (5 bases). DNA of the CDR3: TGTGCCAGCAGCTTATCCCGGCGGGCAGATACGCAGTATTTT. Translated: CASSLSRRADTQYF.